Listed below are T cell receptor beta chains from one sample, sequenced in a study of naive and memory T cell subsets. In TCRdb, the 5' RACE reads were re-called with MiXCR into one record per CDR3 protein. The sample contains 45,000 to 55,000 distinct CDR3 sequences, approximately 4.5% of which appear only once. The source is a female donor in good health. CDR3s include the opening cysteine and the closing phenylalanine or tryptophan. A D gene is named only where the DNA matches it firmly. Only part of the rows carry a size: once, few, many, or a class if the clone is expanded.

clone_size	cdr3_length	d_call	v_call	j_call	cdr3_nt	cdr3_aa
many	13	NA	TRBV3-1	TRBJ2-1	TGTGCCAGCAGCCAAGGACGGGAACAGGGACAGTTCTTC	CASSQGREQGQFF
many	15	NA	TRBV2	TRBJ2-2	TGTGCCAGCACATCCGGAGGGGGTAACACCGGGGAGCTGTTTTTT	CASTSGGGNTGELFF
many	17	TRBD2	TRBV7-6	TRBJ2-7	TGTGCCAGCAGCTTAGCCTGGCTAGCGGACCCCACCTACGAGCAGTACTTC	CASSLAWLADPTYEQYF
many	14	TRBD1	TRBV20-1	TRBJ2-7	TGCAGTGCTAGAGTGGACAGGGTCATATACGAGCAGTACTTC	CSARVDRVIYEQYF
many	12	NA	TRBV7-9	TRBJ2-1	TGTGCCAGCAGCTTAGTAGGGGCTGAGCAGTTCTTC	CASSLVGAEQFF
few	14	NA	TRBV19	TRBJ1-5	TGTGCCAGTAGTATTATAGGGTACAATCAGCCCCAGCATTTT	CASSIIGYNQPQHF
many	16	TRBD2	TRBV28	TRBJ2-3	TGTGCCAGCAGTTCTTCAGCGGGAGGGCCCCAAGATACGCAGTATTTT	CASSSSAGGPQDTQYF
many	15	NA	TRBV18	TRBJ2-7	TGTGCCAGCTCACCCAAGCGGAGGGAGAACTACGAGCAGTACTTC	CASSPKRRENYEQYF
many	15	TRBD2	TRBV20-1	TRBJ2-5	TGCAGTGCCGTTCTGGGACTAGCGGGAGCGGAGACCCAGTACTTC	CSAVLGLAGAETQYF
many	14	NA	TRBV19	TRBJ1-5	TGTGCCAGTAGTGGCCAGCTTGGCAATCAGCCCCAGCATTTT	CASSGQLGNQPQHF
many	15	TRBD2	TRBV20-1	TRBJ2-1	TGCAGTGCTAGAGTCAGGACTAGCGGATACAATGAGCAGTTCTTC	CSARVRTSGYNEQFF
many	13	NA	TRBV12-3/TRBV12-4	TRBJ2-5	TGTGCCAGCAGCCCGACTAGTGGAGAGACCCAGTACTTC	CASSPTSGETQYF
many	16	NA	TRBV28	TRBJ2-7	TGTGCCAGCAGTTTAATAGGGCCAGGGACCCGCTACGAGCAGTACTTC	CASSLIGPGTRYEQYF
many	15	NA	TRBV5-1	TRBJ2-3	TGCGCCAGCAAGGGAGACTTCCTTTCCACAGATACGCAGTATTTT	CASKGDFLSTDTQYF
many	12	NA	TRBV12-5	TRBJ2-7	TGTGCTAGTGGTTTGGACTACCACGAGCAGTACTTC	CASGLDYHEQYF
many	14	NA	TRBV7-6	TRBJ2-3	TGTGCCAGCAGCCTGACCCCAGGCACAGATACGCAGTATTTT	CASSLTPGTDTQYF
many	15	NA	TRBV5-1	TRBJ1-2	TGCGCCAGCAGCTTGGACCTGGGAGCTAACTATGGCTACACCTTC	CASSLDLGANYGYTF
many	16	NA	TRBV24-1	TRBJ2-1	TGTGCCACCAGTGAACGCCACGGCCCAAGTGGTTATCAGCAGTTCTTC	CATSERHGPSGYQQFF
many	16	TRBD2	TRBV6-2/TRBV6-3	TRBJ2-5	TGTGCCAGCAGTCAAGGACTAGCGGGGCACCAAGAGACCCAGTACTTC	CASSQGLAGHQETQYF
many	12	NA	TRBV28	TRBJ1-2	TGTGCCAGCAGTTTAGGGGTTGGTGGCTACACCTTC	CASSLGVGGYTF
many	14	NA	TRBV5-1	TRBJ2-1	TGCGCCAGCAGAGTGTCTAGTGGATCCAATGAGCAGTTCTTC	CASRVSSGSNEQFF
NA	14	TRBD2	TRBV20-1	TRBJ2-3	TGCAGTGCTAGCCTAGCGGGGGGTACAGATACGCAGTATTTT	CSASLAGGTDTQYF
few	15	TRBD2	TRBV6-1	TRBJ2-2	TGTGCCAGCAGTGAAAGGCTAGCGGGAGCTGGGGAGCTGTTTTTT	CASSERLAGAGELFF
NA	15	TRBD1	TRBV7-2	TRBJ2-7	TGTGCCAGCAGCTTATTGGGGACAGGGTTGGGCGAGCAGTACTTC	CASSLLGTGLGEQYF
many	15	TRBD1	TRBV7-2	TRBJ2-7	TGTGCCAGCAGATACTCTGGGACAGGGCCCTACGAGCAGTACTTC	CASRYSGTGPYEQYF
many	15	TRBD2	TRBV6-6	TRBJ2-7	TGTGCCAGCAGTCTTAAAGCGGGAGGGCCCAACGAGCAGTACTTC	CASSLKAGGPNEQYF
many	14	NA	TRBV6-5	TRBJ2-5	TGTGCCAGCAGTTATGCGATAGTCCAGGAGACCCAGTACTTC	CASSYAIVQETQYF
NA	13	NA	TRBV12-3/TRBV12-4	TRBJ1-1	TGTGCCAGCAGATCATATAAGGGGACTGAAGCTTTCTTT	CASRSYKGTEAFF
many	18	TRBD2	TRBV6-5	TRBJ2-3	TGTGCCAGCAGTACTTCCGGGACTAGCGGGCGCTCCACAGATACGCAGTATTTT	CASSTSGTSGRSTDTQYF
many	14	NA	TRBV7-9	TRBJ2-1	TGTGCCAGCAGCTTACAAGCGGGCCACAATGAGCAGTTCTTC	CASSLQAGHNEQFF
NA	16	NA	TRBV7-8	TRBJ2-2	TGTGCCAGCAGCTTAGTAGGATCGACAGGCACCGGGGAGCTGTTTTTT	CASSLVGSTGTGELFF
many	17	NA	TRBV29-1	TRBJ2-1	TGCAGCGTTGAAGATATCCGGGACACATACTCCTACAATGAGCAGTTCTTC	CSVEDIRDTYSYNEQFF
many	16	TRBD2	TRBV3-1	TRBJ2-1	TGTGCCAGCAGCCAAGGGACTAGCGTTTGGGCCCGTGAGCAGTTCTTC	CASSQGTSVWAREQFF
NA	17	TRBD1	TRBV6-5	TRBJ1-2	TGTGCCAGCAGTTACTCGAGATTGGGACAGGAAGGAGGTGGCTACACCTTC	CASSYSRLGQEGGGYTF
many	12	NA	TRBV2	TRBJ1-6	TGTGCCAGCATGGAAGTGGATTCACCCCTCCACTTT	CASMEVDSPLHF
few	15	TRBD2	TRBV12-3/TRBV12-4	TRBJ2-1	TGTGCCAGCAGTTCCCCAGCGGGGCTTTACAATGAGCAGTTCTTC	CASSSPAGLYNEQFF
many	12	NA	TRBV29-1	TRBJ1-1	TGCAGCGCCGAGAGGGGGAACACTGAAGCTTTCTTT	CSAERGNTEAFF
many	16	NA	TRBV6-2/TRBV6-3	TRBJ2-7	TGTGCCAGCAGTGTCCAGGAGCCCCGACTCCCCTACGAGCAGTACTTC	CASSVQEPRLPYEQYF
many	17	NA	TRBV13	TRBJ2-7	TGTGCCAGCTATGCAGGGGGGCTAGGAGGTTCTGGATACGAGCAGTACTTC	CASYAGGLGGSGYEQYF
many	18	NA	TRBV19	TRBJ2-3	TGTGCCAGTAGTATAGATCAAGCGAGGATAGCTAGCTGGGATACGCAGTATTTT	CASSIDQARIASWDTQYF
few	16	TRBD2	TRBV28	TRBJ2-1	TGTGCCAGCAGTCCCACACCGGGACTAGTTGTTAATGAGCAGTTCTTC	CASSPTPGLVVNEQFF
many	18	TRBD1	TRBV7-2	TRBJ1-6	TGTGCCAGCAGCTTCCGGACAGGGGGTAGCTCCTATAATTCACCCCTCCACTTT	CASSFRTGGSSYNSPLHF
NA	13	NA	TRBV18	TRBJ1-5	TGTGCCAGCTCACGGGATCGTGGTCAGCCCCAGCATTTT	CASSRDRGQPQHF
many	14	NA	TRBV11-3	TRBJ2-1	TGTGCCAGCAGCTTGGCCCCTTTCTACGATGAGCAGTTCTTC	CASSLAPFYDEQFF
many	15	NA	TRBV12-3/TRBV12-4	TRBJ2-2	TGTGCCAGCTGGGGTCAGGCGGCGAACACCGGGGAGCTGTTTTTT	CASWGQAANTGELFF
many	15	NA	TRBV2	TRBJ2-6	TGTGCCAGCAGTGATATCGGCTCTGGGGCCAACGTCCTGACTTTC	CASSDIGSGANVLTF
many	14	TRBD2	TRBV24-1	TRBJ2-3	TGTGCCACCAGTGGGACTAGCGGATCGGATACGCAGTATTTT	CATSGTSGSDTQYF
many	15	TRBD2	TRBV4-3	TRBJ2-7	TGCGCCAGCAGCCAAGAGTGGGGACTATCCTACGAGCAGTACTTC	CASSQEWGLSYEQYF
many	15	NA	TRBV5-6	TRBJ2-7	TGTGCCAGCACCCAAATTGGACATGCTACCTACGAGCAGTACTTC	CASTQIGHATYEQYF
NA	19	TRBD1	TRBV19	TRBJ2-4	TGTGCCAGTAGTGTCGGAGGACAGGGGCTCCTATTAGCCAAAAACATTCAGTACTTC	CASSVGGQGLLLAKNIQYF
few	18	TRBD2	TRBV24-1	TRBJ2-3	TGTGCCACCAGTGCGGGTCTTCTGGTAGCGGGACGAATGGATACGCAGTATTTT	CATSAGLLVAGRMDTQYF
few	15	NA	TRBV21-1	TRBJ1-4	TGTGCCAGCAGCAAAGCATGCGGGCTTGGTGAAAAACTGTTTTTT	CASSKACGLGEKLFF
many	12	NA	TRBV6-2/TRBV6-3	TRBJ1-4	TGTGCCAGCAGTTACTCGAAGGAAAAACTGTTTTTT	CASSYSKEKLFF
many	14	NA	TRBV2	TRBJ2-5	TGTGCCAGCAGTGGTAACAGGGCCCAAGAGACCCAGTACTTC	CASSGNRAQETQYF
many	14	NA	TRBV20-1	TRBJ2-7	TGCAGCGCACCCACGGGGGCTAGGGACTACGAGCAGTACTTC	CSAPTGARDYEQYF
many	13	NA	TRBV27	TRBJ1-5	TGTGCCAGCAGTTTAATGAGCAATCAGCCCCAGCATTTT	CASSLMSNQPQHF
many	13	NA	TRBV5-1	TRBJ1-1	TGCGCCAGCAGCGGAGGGACGAACACTGAAGCTTTCTTT	CASSGGTNTEAFF
many	14	NA	TRBV11-1	TRBJ1-1	TGTGCCAGCAGCTTGCGAGGGGAGAGCACTGAAGCTTTCTTT	CASSLRGESTEAFF
few	14	NA	TRBV10-3	TRBJ1-1	TGTGCCATCAGAGGTGAGGTTGAGGACACTGAAGCTTTCTTT	CAIRGEVEDTEAFF
many	15	NA	TRBV20-1	TRBJ2-2	TGCAGTGCTAGAGACATACTAGGCAGTCCCGGGGAGCTGTTTTTT	CSARDILGSPGELFF